This TCR beta chain was captured by sequencing in a study of technical replicates of blood from a few donors. Germline V gene lookup returns CDR1 LGHNA and CDR2 YSLEER. There are 16 residues in the CDR3. Trimming took off 0 bases at V and 4 bases at J, with 14 bases between the two ends. Only in-frame clones appear in the TCRdb table, and some are missing; sequencing was by immunoSEQ multiplex PCR. The sample holds 60,000 to 65,000 clones, around 87% seen once. Material: PBMCs. The chain combines TRBV4-3 with TRBJ2-3; D is possibly TRBD1 (7 bases). The sequence was collected from a human donor in good health. Some clones in this sample may be carry-over from other donors' samples. The CDR3 DNA reads TGCGCCAGCAGCCAAGATAGACAGGGCGGGGCAGATACGCAGTATTTT. Protein: CASSQDRQGGADTQYF.